The rows below give T cell receptor beta chains drawn from one sample of a study of cytomegalovirus exposure and HLA in healthy donors. Using immunoSEQ multiplex PCR, the repertoire was profiled, and TCRdb retains in-frame clones only, with some absent. The sample's table shows 40,000 to 50,000 clones. Sample: PBMCs. These receptors originate from a man aged 30 to 45 in good health and CMV-seronegative. Both conserved end residues are part of each CDR3. Each record gives: V gene, D gene, J gene, CDR3 DNA, CDR3 protein. The D gene is left open where the match is weak.

v_gene: TRBV5-4; d_gene: TRBD2; j_gene: TRBJ2-7; CDR3nt: TGTGCCAGCAGCTTGGGCCCTAGCGGCTCCTACGGGCAGTACTTC; CDR3aa: CASSLGPSGSYGQYF
v_gene: TRBV10-3; d_gene: TRBD2; j_gene: TRBJ2-7; CDR3nt: TGTGCCATCAGTGGACCCGCTAGCGGGAGTAGGGAGCAGTACTTC; CDR3aa: CAISGPASGSREQYF
v_gene: TRBV18; d_gene: NA; j_gene: TRBJ2-7; CDR3nt: TGTGCCAGCTCACTCCCGGGACTGCCTTACGAGCAGTACTTC; CDR3aa: CASSLPGLPYEQYF
v_gene: TRBV2; d_gene: NA; j_gene: TRBJ1-1; CDR3nt: TGTGCCAGCGGGGGGACGGGGAACACTGAAGCTTTCTTT; CDR3aa: CASGGTGNTEAFF
v_gene: TRBV15; d_gene: TRBD1; j_gene: TRBJ2-1; CDR3nt: TGTGCCACCAGCAGCCCGGGACAGGGTTTTACTGAGCAGTTCTTC; CDR3aa: CATSSPGQGFTEQFF
v_gene: TRBV18; d_gene: TRBD1; j_gene: TRBJ2-5; CDR3nt: TGTGCCAGCTCACCAACCGACAGGGAAGAGACCCAGTACTTC; CDR3aa: CASSPTDREETQYF
v_gene: TRBV19; d_gene: NA; j_gene: TRBJ1-4; CDR3nt: TGTGCCAGTAGTATCACTAAGGGGCTCGGGAGTGAAAAACTGTTTTTT; CDR3aa: CASSITKGLGSEKLFF
v_gene: TRBV5-6; d_gene: NA; j_gene: TRBJ2-7; CDR3nt: TGTGCCAGCAGCTTGGCCGCAAGCTCCTACGAGCAGTACTTC; CDR3aa: CASSLAASSYEQYF
v_gene: TRBV19; d_gene: NA; j_gene: TRBJ1-6; CDR3nt: TGTGCCAGTAGTGGAGGACAGTGGGGTTTTTCACCCCTCCACTTT; CDR3aa: CASSGGQWGFSPLHF
v_gene: TRBV6-5; d_gene: NA; j_gene: TRBJ2-1; CDR3nt: TGTGCCAGCAGTTATCAGGGCCTAGTTGGCAATGAGCAGTTCTTC; CDR3aa: CASSYQGLVGNEQFF